This T cell receptor beta chain was recovered during a study of T cells in Graves' hyperthyroidism and ophthalmopathy. Hyperthyroidism was newly diagnosed in patients aged 18 to 65 (duration under 2 months). A sample of blood taken at first hyperthyroidism diagnosis preceded any ophthalmopathy symptoms. The authors took PBMCs from 10 ml fresh peripheral blood. This clonotype was observed a few times. As yet, its antigen is unknown. Amplification yielded TCR beta CDR3 regions, with RNA transcripts as the source. In the first-round RT-PCR of the TCR CDR3, the HTBI primer set was used. TCRdb redid the calling of the multiplex PCR reads with MiXCR, one entry per CDR3 protein. The table records hundreds of thousands of distinct CDR3 sequences, roughly a sixth of them present only once. Study findings and constraints: Researchers report that a 13 V-J model separated ophthalmopathy from stable hyperthyroidism.

In germline, CDR1 is MGHRA, CDR2 YSYEKL. Germline trimming cut 4 bases from V and 6 bases from J; bases unmatched to any gene: 4. CDR3 length: 14 residues. This receptor was taken from a woman aged 50 to 60 with Graves' hyperthyroidism that later progressed to Graves' ophthalmopathy. J is TRBJ1-5 and V is TRBV4-1; 9 nucleotides align to TRBD1. The sequenced sample was blood. CDR3 in DNA: TGCGCCAGCAGCCCTAGGACAGGGGTTCAGCCCCAGCATTTT. Residues: CASSPRTGVQPQHF.